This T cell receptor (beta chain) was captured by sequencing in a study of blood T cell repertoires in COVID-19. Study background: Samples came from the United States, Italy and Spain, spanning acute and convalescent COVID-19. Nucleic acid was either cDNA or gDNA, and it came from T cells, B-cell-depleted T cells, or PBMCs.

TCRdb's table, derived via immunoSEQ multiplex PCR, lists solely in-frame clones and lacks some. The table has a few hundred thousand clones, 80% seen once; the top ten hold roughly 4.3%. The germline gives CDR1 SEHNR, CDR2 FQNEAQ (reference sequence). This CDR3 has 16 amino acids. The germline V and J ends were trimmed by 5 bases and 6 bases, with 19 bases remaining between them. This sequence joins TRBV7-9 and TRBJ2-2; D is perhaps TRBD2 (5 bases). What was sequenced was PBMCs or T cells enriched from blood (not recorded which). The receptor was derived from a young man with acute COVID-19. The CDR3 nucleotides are TGTGCCAGCAGCCCCCAGTACGAGGGCAGAGCCGGGGAGCTGTTTTTT. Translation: CASSPQYEGRAGELFF.